Presented here are 6 T cell receptor beta chains from one specimen sequenced in a study of T cell changes during pregnancy in multiple sclerosis (dated by TCRdb to between 2018 and 2020). Library preparation employed the immunoSEQ multiplex PCR assay. In its TCRdb copy, this immuneACCESS table keeps in-frame sequences only and misses some clones. Where compared with another copy, unresolved V genes explain less than half of these, and the others have no known cause. This sample holds more than 65,000 clones; 85% to 95% were observed only once. The ten largest clones add up to roughly 0.21% of the sample. The sequencing used CD4+ T cells from peripheral blood mononuclear cells, collected before pregnancy. These receptors originate from a female donor with multiple sclerosis, enrolled in a pregnancy study.

The V and J genes are TRBV5-4 and TRBJ2-3; TRBD2 matches 15 bases. Germline assignment: CDR1 SGHNT and CDR2 YYREEE (reference sequence). Losses at the gene ends were 4 bases for V and 2 bases for J; bases not matched to a gene: 5. The CDR3 has 17 residues. The CDR3 loop reads CASSPGTSGGYTDTQYF. The CDR3 DNA reads TGTGCCAGCAGCCCGGGGACTAGCGGGGGGTACACAGATACGCAGTATTTT.

The CDR3 DNA reads as TGTGCCAGCAAGATGAGACAGGGACCTCAAGAGACCCAGTACTTC. Amino acid sequence: CASKMRQGPQETQYF. The chain links TRBV5-5 to TRBJ2-5, with 7 positions matching TRBD1. The V segment lost 6 bases and the J segment 2 bases; nucleotides outside the gene matches: 10. CDR3 length: 15 residues. CDR1 and CDR2 (germline): SGHKS, YYEKEE (reference sequence).

This chain links TRBV28 with TRBJ2-1; 8 nucleotides align to TRBD2. The length of the CDR3 is 20 residues. The germline CDR1 and CDR2 sequences are MDHEN and SYDVKM. V gave up 5 bases and J gave up 0 bases; unmatched junction bases: 18. The CDR3 region has the DNA TGTGCCAGCAGTCCCTTTAGCGAGCGGGAGCCTCTCTTCTCCTACAATGAGCAGTTCTTC. The encoded protein is CASSPFSEREPLFSYNEQFF.

The V and J genes are TRBV5-4 and TRBJ1-2; 10 bases are shared with TRBD1. With V trimmed by 4 bases and J by 10 bases, 13 bases remained unmatched. Germline V gene sequence: CDR1 SGHNT, CDR2 YYREEE (reference sequence). The CDR3 is made up of 15 amino acids. The CDR3 region is CASSRPLGTGDDYTF. The CDR3 DNA reads TGTGCCAGCAGCCGACCCTTAGGGACAGGGGACGACTACACCTTC.

J is TRBJ2-1 and V is TRBV18, with D tentatively TRBD1 (5 bases). The germline V and J ends were trimmed by 5 bases and 4 bases, with 21 bases remaining between them. The CDR3 is made up of 17 amino acids. Per the germline V gene, CDR1 is KGHSH and CDR2 is LQKENI. The CDR3 DNA is TGTGCCAGCTCATCAGCGCAATCAGGGCCACTATACAATGAGCAGTTCTTC. Amino acid sequence: CASSSAQSGPLYNEQFF.

The J gene is TRBJ1-2, the V gene TRBV29-1, with D maybe TRBD1 (5 bases). CDR1 is SQVTM, CDR2 ANQGSEA, per germline. The CDR3 is 9 amino acids. The V end was cut by 7 bases, the J end by 12 bases, with 12 bases between. The CDR3 sequence: CSAGQGNTF. The CDR3 DNA reads TGCAGCGCCGGACAAGGAAACACCTTC.